Shown below are 5 T cell receptor beta chains from a single sample sequenced in a study of blood T cell repertoires in COVID-19. Profiled with immunoSEQ multiplex PCR; TCRdb holds only in-frame clones, not every one. Of approximately 310,000 clones listed, around 90% are singletons. Source material: peripheral blood. These receptors all stem from a man aged 45-65 years with active or convalescent COVID-19.

A few counts support this clone. The chain combines TRBV9 with TRBJ2-2; weak D call: TRBD1 (6 bases). This CDR3 is 16 amino acids long. Germline CDR1 is SGDLS and CDR2 is YYNGEE. Trimming took off 3 bases at V and 0 bases at J, with 12 bases between the two ends. CDR3 amino acids: CASSDDRFANTGELFF. The CDR3 DNA is TGTGCCAGCAGCGATGACAGGTTCGCGAACACCGGGGAGCTGTTTTTT.

The rearrangement joins TRBV6-5 to TRBJ1-2, with a tentative D call TRBD1 (6 bases). This CDR3 has 14 amino acids. Germline-derived CDR1 and CDR2 are MNHEY and SVGAGI. V was trimmed by 8 bases and J by 8 bases, leaving 21 bases between them. For the CDR3, the DNA is TGTGCCAGCGCTGGGGGCACAATGAGGGTCGGCTACACCTTC. This encodes CASAGGTMRVGYTF.

This chain uses TRBV6-1 with TRBJ2-5; the match to TRBD2 covers 13 bases. Germline V gene data show CDR1 as MNHNS and CDR2 as SASEGT. The CDR3 is 16 amino acids. The V segment lost 3 bases and the J segment 2 bases; nucleotides outside the gene matches: 3. In nucleotides, the CDR3 is TGTGCCAGCAGTGAGGGACTAGCGGGGTATCAAGAGACCCAGTACTTC. Its translation: CASSEGLAGYQETQYF.

The rearrangement links TRBV5-1 to TRBJ2-3, with D possibly TRBD2 on 5 matching bases. This CDR3 contains 15 residues. Germline V gives CDR1 SGHRS, CDR2 YFSETQ. Trimming left V 4 bases short and J 0 bases short, with 12 bases between. CDR3 DNA sequence: TGCGCCAGCAGCGAGGGAATTCTCAGCACAGATACGCAGTATTTT. This sequence encodes CASSEGILSTDTQYF.

For the CDR3, the DNA is TGTGCCAGCAGCTTATACAGCAGCCTCTTTAGCTCCTACGAGCAGTACTTC. This encodes CASSLYSSLFSSYEQYF. J is TRBJ2-7 and V is TRBV7-9, with unresolved D. CDR1 is SEHNR, CDR2 FQNEAQ, per germline (reference sequence). The CDR3 runs to 17 residues. Trimming shortened V by 2 bases and J by 0 bases, and 17 bases separated the two germline ends.